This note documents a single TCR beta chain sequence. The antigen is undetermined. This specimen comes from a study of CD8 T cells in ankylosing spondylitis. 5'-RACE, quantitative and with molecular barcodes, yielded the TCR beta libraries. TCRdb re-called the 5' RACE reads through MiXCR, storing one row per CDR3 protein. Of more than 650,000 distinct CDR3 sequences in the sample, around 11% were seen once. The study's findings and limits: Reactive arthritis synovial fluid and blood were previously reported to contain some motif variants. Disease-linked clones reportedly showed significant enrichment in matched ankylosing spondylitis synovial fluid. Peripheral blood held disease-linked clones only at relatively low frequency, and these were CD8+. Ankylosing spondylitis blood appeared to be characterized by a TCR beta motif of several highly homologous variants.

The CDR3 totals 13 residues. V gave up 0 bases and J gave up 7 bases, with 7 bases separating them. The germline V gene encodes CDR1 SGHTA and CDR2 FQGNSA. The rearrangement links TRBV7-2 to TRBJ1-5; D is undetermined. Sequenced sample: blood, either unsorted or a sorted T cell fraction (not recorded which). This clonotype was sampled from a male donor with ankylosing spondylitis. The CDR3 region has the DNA TGTGCCAGCAGCTTAGCGGCGGAGCAGCCCCAGCATTTT. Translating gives CASSLAAEQPQHF.